This T cell receptor beta chain was observed in a study of molecular identifiers for immune sequencing clone quantification. Study-wide results and limits: Identical TCR molecules sharing a barcode could underestimate highly expanded clone sizes.

The sorting of naive CD8 T cells used the CD8+CD4-CCR7+CD45RA+ phenotype. Points on this clonotype: The antigen remains undetermined. A junction end diverges from the germline sequence, so it may reflect a read error.

Bulk TCR libraries used previously described methods and listed TCR primers. TCRdb re-called the PCR reads with MiXCR, one entry per CDR3 protein. This sample yields 350,000 or so distinct CDR3 sequences, of which around 21% are seen a single time; more than 0.8% belongs to the top ten. There are 13 residues in the CDR3. Germline CDR1 SEHNR, CDR2 FQNEAQ (reference sequence). This sequence joins TRBV7-9 and TRBJ2-3, with unresolved D. The J call may be mistaken, given a closer DNA end match to TRBJ1-5. This clonotype was obtained from a human donor in good health. Some libraries in this study had Jurkat cell RNA spiked in. Material for sequencing was naive CD8+ T cells from blood, with Jurkat cell RNA spiked in. Subset indicated: FACS-sorted CD8+CD4-CCR7+CD45RA+ naive T cells. DNA of the CDR3: TGTGCCGGCAGCTTAGCGAGTCCAGATACGCAGCATTTT. Its translation is CAGSLASPDTQHF.